This TCR beta chain was captured by sequencing in a study of shared clonotypes between healthy human individuals. Naivety among CD8 cells was defined by CD45RO negativity and positive CCR7 selection, thereby excluding terminally differentiated effector memory CD45RA+ cells. Data came from immunoSEQ multiplex PCR; TCRdb stores just in-frame clones and leaves some out. The profile shows about 680,000 clones, 90% to 95% of them singletons. Germline values: CDR1 SGDLS, CDR2 YYNGEE. V lost 0 bases, J lost 2 bases, and 11 bases lay in between. The CDR3 covers 15 residues. The chain employs TRBV9 and TRBJ2-5; maybe TRBD1 (5 bases). The source of this sequence is a man aged 30-40 years in good health. The sample comprised naive CD8+ T cells sorted from blood. The CDR3 loop reads CASSVDTGRQETQYF. For the CDR3, the DNA is TGTGCCAGCAGCGTAGATACAGGTAGACAAGAGACCCAGTACTTC.